The 3 T cell receptor beta chains below come from one sample, sequenced in a study of T-cell memory formation after mild COVID-19. Each CDR3 protein is one row after TCRdb ran MiXCR on the 5' RACE reads. The repertoire has almost 550,000 distinct CDR3 sequences, 20% of them found once; the top ten carry approximately 12%. Input material: PBMCs or a T cell subset sorted from them (not recorded which). These receptors were collected from an adult woman who had mild COVID-19 (a few samples of this study predate the infection). Cell type and time point are not known.

Ten or more counts support this clonotype. This chain links TRBV3-1 with TRBJ2-5; a weak D match, TRBD2 (6 bases). This CDR3 is 14 amino acids long. Germline V gives CDR1 LGHDT, CDR2 YNNKEL (reference sequence). V shed 4 bases and J shed 0 bases, with 9 bases lying between them. The CDR3 nucleotides read TGTGCCAGCAGCCCCCGGGACTACCAAGAGACCCAGTACTTC. Its protein is CASSPRDYQETQYF.

The V gene is TRBV27, the J gene TRBJ2-5; 16 positions agree with TRBD2. Germline V CDR1 and CDR2: MNHEY, SMNVEV (reference sequence). V was pared by 6 bases and J by 4 bases, with 5 bases of the junction left unmatched. This CDR3 contains 16 residues. The CDR3 protein is CASRGLAGGPGETQYF. The CDR3 nucleotides read TGTGCCAGCAGGGGACTAGCGGGAGGGCCTGGAGAGACCCAGTACTTC.

This clonotype was seen once. J is TRBJ2-2 and V is TRBV12-3 or TRBV12-4; possibly TRBD2 for D (5 bases). The V and J ends lost 7 bases and 8 bases respectively, with 17 bases between them. The CDR3 extends over 14 amino acids. CDR3 sequence reads: CASTLVLGGGELFF. In nucleotides, the CDR3 is TGTGCCAGCACCCTGGTTCTTGGAGGAGGGGAGCTGTTTTTT.